The 20 T cell receptor beta chains listed next were all sequenced from one sample in a study of T-cell reconstitution after alpha-beta-depleted transplantation in children. The authors prepared the TCRbeta library with unique molecular identifiers. From the PCR reads, TCRdb called clonotypes with MiXCR, one entry per CDR3 protein. The table lists just over 350,000 distinct CDR3 sequences, less than 15% of them singletons, with approximately 4.2% in the top ten. This specimen consisted of PBMCs, obtained from the stem cell graft. The receptors originated from a human donor who donated a stem cell graft to a child with Fanconi anemia.

This clonotype has at least ten counts. This sequence joins TRBV7-2 and TRBJ2-1; TRBD2 aligns across 7 bases. Germline lookup yields CDR1 SGHTA and CDR2 FQGNSA. Losses at the gene ends were 5 bases for V and 11 bases for J; bases not matched to a gene: 15. The CDR3 loop spans 15 amino acids. The CDR3 sequence: CASSDVVGGDYQQFF. CDR3 coding DNA: TGTGCCAGCAGCGACGTGGTCGGAGGGGACTATCAGCAGTTCTTC.

This clonotype was observed a handful of times. V is TRBV4-3 and J is TRBJ1-1; 9 bases are a match to TRBD1. The V and J ends lost 1 base and 11 bases, in that order; junction bases with no gene match: 8. The length of the CDR3 is 14 residues. CDR1 and CDR2 from the germline V gene are LGHNA and YSLEER. CDR3 sequence reads: CASSQVPGQGRAFF. Written as DNA, the CDR3 is TGCGCCAGCAGCCAAGTCCCGGGACAGGGTCGTGCTTTCTTT.

This rearrangement joins TRBV4-2 to TRBJ2-1; no clear D. The CDR3 contains 12 residues. V lost 0 bases and J 9 bases, leaving 6 bases between the germline ends. The germline CDR1 and CDR2 sequences are LGHNA and YNFKEQ. The CDR3 DNA is TGTGCCAGCAGCCAAGAGTTAGGTGAGCAGTTCTTC. It yields the protein CASSQELGEQFF.

This clonotype has only a few counts. J is TRBJ2-5 and V is TRBV24-1; weak D call: TRBD1 (5 bases). Trimming took 8 bases from V and 7 from J, leaving 19 bases between them. The CDR3 has 14 residues. Germline assignment: CDR1 KGHDR and CDR2 SFDVKD. CDR3 residues: CATKGPGNMGTQYF. CDR3 DNA sequence: TGTGCCACCAAGGGGCCAGGGAATATGGGGACCCAGTACTTC.

This clonotype was counted at least ten times. This chain joins TRBV7-9 and TRBJ2-5; D call uncertain. The V gene's germline CDR1 is SEHNR and CDR2 FQNEAQ (reference sequence). Trimming left V 4 bases short and J 2 bases short, with 8 bases between. There are 13 residues in the CDR3. In nucleotides, the CDR3 is TGTGCCAGCAGCTCCTCAGGACAAGAGACCCAGTACTTC. Protein sequence: CASSSSGQETQYF.

In this sample, this clonotype turned up many times. The rearrangement joins TRBV13 to TRBJ1-1; D is uncertain. The CDR3 consists of 15 residues. V lost 0 bases and J lost 1, with 9 bases in between. CDR1 is PRHDT, CDR2 FYEKMQ, per germline (reference sequence). CDR3: CASSLGKVGNTEAFF. CDR3 coding DNA: TGTGCCAGCAGCTTAGGCAAGGTCGGGAACACTGAAGCTTTCTTT.

This clonotype occurred a few times. The rearrangement joins TRBV28 to TRBJ1-2, with D unclear. The CDR3 has 13 residues. Germline V lookup: CDR1 MDHEN, CDR2 SYDVKM. Between the trimmed V and J ends, which lost 1 base and 3 bases, there was a span of 6 bases. The CDR3 spells CASSLSDYYGYTF. As DNA, the CDR3 is TGTGCCAGCAGTTTATCGGATTACTATGGCTACACCTTC.

This clonotype has more than one count but fewer than ten. This chain links TRBV12-3 or TRBV12-4 with TRBJ2-1; D ambiguous. The CDR3 extends over 14 amino acids. The V gene lost 1 base and the J gene lost 3 bases, with 7 bases spanning the gap. CDR3 sequence (DNA): TGTGCCAGCAGTTTAGACGGGTACTACAATGAGCAGTTCTTC. Encoded protein: CASSLDGYYNEQFF.

At least ten counts were recorded for this clonotype. The chain recombines TRBV29-1 with TRBJ2-1; 9 positions agree with TRBD1. After removal of 7 bases from V and 2 bases from J, the junction contained 6 bases not matched to a gene. Per germline, CDR1 SQVTM and CDR2 ANQGSEA. CDR3 length equals 14 residues. For the CDR3, the DNA is TGCAGCGCTTGGACAGGGGTGGCCTACAATGAGCAGTTCTTC. It specifies CSAWTGVAYNEQFF.

The rearrangement links TRBV20-1 to TRBJ2-1; either TRBD1 or TRBD2 may supply D (6 bases each). The CDR3 is 12 residues long. Germline CDR1 and CDR2: DFQATT and SNEGSKA (reference sequence). V was shortened by 3 bases and J by 6 bases, with 9 bases between the two germline ends. The CDR3 sequence is CSASSGANEQFF. The DNA for the CDR3 is TGCAGTGCTAGCTCGGGGGCCAATGAGCAGTTCTTC.

The J gene is TRBJ1-5, the V gene TRBV2, with 11 bases that match TRBD1. V lost 1 base, J lost 5 bases, and 4 bases stayed unmatched. Germline CDR1 is SNHLY and CDR2 is FYNNEI. The CDR3 contains 16 residues. This chain's CDR3 is CASSEVRTGGDQPQHF. DNA of the CDR3: TGTGCCAGCAGTGAAGTCCGGACAGGGGGCGATCAGCCCCAGCATTTT.

This clonotype showed up just once. V usage is TRBV5-1 and J usage is TRBJ1-5; tentatively, D is TRBD1 (6 bases). Trimming took 4 bases from V and 8 from J, leaving 19 bases between them. The CDR3 is 15 amino acids. In germline, CDR1 is SGHRS, CDR2 YFSETQ. CDR3 DNA sequence: TGCGCCAGCAGCAGAGGGGACACTACGGGGGAGCCCCAGCATTTT. Translating gives CASSRGDTTGEPQHF.

V and J are TRBV5-5 and TRBJ2-3, with D perhaps assigned TRBD1 or TRBD2 (6 bases each). Trimming pared 1 base from V and 4 bases from J, leaving 10 bases between. The CDR3 runs to 14 residues. CDR1 SGHKS and CDR2 YYEKEE come from the germline V gene (reference sequence). CDR3 sequence: CASSLWGAADTQYF. For the CDR3, the DNA is TGTGCCAGCAGCTTGTGGGGGGCCGCAGATACGCAGTATTTT.

This clonotype was detected only a few times. The V call is TRBV6-5, the J call TRBJ2-7; D call uncertain. This CDR3 comprises 14 residues. From germline, CDR1 is MNHEY and CDR2 SVGAGI. The V gene lost 0 bases and the J gene lost 4 bases, with 10 bases spanning the gap. CDR3 region: CASSYSGRKYEQYF. In nucleotides, the CDR3 is TGTGCCAGCAGTTACTCGGGAAGGAAGTACGAGCAGTACTTC.

The chain uses TRBV15 and TRBJ2-7; D is unresolved. CDR3 length: 14 amino acids. The germline V gene encodes CDR1 LNHNV and CDR2 YYDKDF (reference sequence). V lost 3 bases and J lost 0, with 9 bases in between. In DNA form, the CDR3 reads TGTGCCACCAGCAGGGAAGGCATCTCCTACGAGCAGTACTTC. It yields the protein CATSREGISYEQYF.

The J gene is TRBJ2-2, the V gene TRBV27; 9 nucleotides line up with TRBD2. The CDR3 has 15 amino acids. With V trimmed by 2 bases and J by 6 bases, 4 bases remained unmatched. The germline V gene has CDR1 MNHEY and CDR2 SMNVEV (reference sequence). As DNA, the CDR3 is TGTGCCAGCAGTTTAGCGGGGGGGAGCGCCGGGGAGCTGTTTTTT. Its protein product is CASSLAGGSAGELFF.

The V and J genes are TRBV7-2 and TRBJ1-6; D gene ambiguous. The germline gives CDR1 SGHTA, CDR2 FQGNSA. This CDR3 region has 17 residues. Trimming took 6 bases from V and 0 from J, leaving 15 bases between them. This CDR3 is CASSTRALSSYNSPLHF. CDR3 nucleotides: TGTGCCAGCAGTACAAGGGCCCTTAGCTCCTATAATTCACCCCTCCACTTT.

This clonotype was seen repeatedly, ten times or more. The gene calls are TRBV7-2 and TRBJ1-1; 9 bases are a match to TRBD1. Germline CDR1 is SGHTA and CDR2 is FQGNSA. The CDR3 consists of 14 residues. V shed 3 bases, J shed 6 bases, and the junction held 5 bases outside the gene matches. CDR3 amino acids: CASSFYRQGAEAFF. CDR3 nucleotide sequence: TGTGCCAGCAGCTTCTACCGACAGGGGGCTGAAGCTTTCTTT. Using reference TRBV7-2 and TRBJ1-1 for the parts outside the CDR3, the full variable domain is GAGVSQSPSNKVTEKGKDVELRCDPISGHTALYWYRQSLGQGLEFLIYFQGNSAPDKSGLPSDRFSAERTGGSVSTLTIQRTQQEDSAVYLCASSFYRQGAEAFFGQGTRLTVV.

This clonotype was found a few times. The gene calls are TRBV15 and TRBJ1-2; D unresolved. Germline loops: CDR1 LNHNV, CDR2 YYDKDF (reference sequence). This CDR3 spans 13 amino acids. V was clipped by 0 bases and J by 6 bases, with 8 bases between them. CDR3 nucleotides: TGTGCCACCAGCAGAGAGACACTCAATGGCTACACCTTC. Its protein is CATSRETLNGYTF.

The V call is TRBV3-1, the J call TRBJ1-4, with a tentative D call TRBD1 (5 bases). The CDR3 length is 14 residues. Trimming left V 1 base short and J 8 bases short, with 11 bases between. Germline CDR1 and CDR2: LGHDT and YNNKEL (reference sequence). The CDR3 protein is CASSQGRGTEKLFF. CDR3 sequence (DNA): TGTGCCAGCAGCCAAGGTCGCGGGACCGAAAAACTGTTTTTT.